These 21 T cell receptor beta chains were sequenced from one sample in a study of T cells in Graves' hyperthyroidism and ophthalmopathy. Amplification of TCR beta CDR3 regions was performed using RNA transcripts as template. With the HTBI primer set, the TCR CDR3 went through a first round of RT-PCR. Using its own MiXCR run on the multiplex PCR reads, TCRdb lists one record per CDR3 protein. The sample comprises 300,000 to 450,000 distinct CDR3 sequences, about 15% of which are singletons, and more than 9.5% rests with the top ten. The sample consisted of blood. The receptors originated from a woman in her fifties or sixties with Graves' hyperthyroidism.

This clonotype was counted ten times or more. CDR3 residues: CASIPRLFNEQFF. In DNA, the CDR3 is TGTGCCAGCATTCCTCGACTCTTCAATGAGCAGTTCTTC. The V call is TRBV6-5, the J call TRBJ2-1, with no clear D. Trimming cost V 7 bases and J 6 bases, with 13 bases left between them. This CDR3 region has 13 residues. Per germline, CDR1 MNHEY and CDR2 SVGAGI.

This clonotype was seen more than once but under ten times. J is TRBJ1-5 and V is TRBV28, with a possible D match to TRBD1 (6 bases). V was trimmed by 5 bases and J by 7 bases, leaving 12 bases between them. Germline V lookup: CDR1 MDHEN, CDR2 SYDVKM. This CDR3 comprises 13 residues. The CDR3: CASSPRGGQPQHF. The CDR3 DNA reads TGTGCCAGCAGTCCTCGAGGGGGGCAGCCCCAGCATTTT. Full variable domain (missing parts from reference TRBV28 and TRBJ1-5): DVKVTQSSRYLVKRTGEKVFLECVQDMDHENMFWYRQDPGLGLRLIYFSYDVKMKEKGDIPEGYSVSREKKERFSLILESASTNQTSMYLCASSPRGGQPQHFGDGTRLSIL.

This clonotype was counted ten times or more. The genes are TRBV12-3 or TRBV12-4 and TRBJ1-5; D may be TRBD1 (6 bases). Trimming pared 3 bases from V and 7 bases from J, leaving 13 bases between. The CDR3 extends over 14 amino acids. The CDR3 coding sequence is TGTGCCAGCAGTTTGTGGGGGCGAGGGCAGCCCCAGCATTTT. It is translated as CASSLWGRGQPQHF.

This clonotype occurred many times. CDR3 sequence: CASSLAGTLYNEQFF. The DNA of the CDR3 is TGTGCCAGCAGCTTAGCTGGGACTTTATACAATGAGCAGTTCTTC. The V call is TRBV7-2, the J call TRBJ2-1; possibly TRBD2 for D (6 bases). The length of the CDR3 is 15 residues. Trimming removed 0 bases from V and 4 bases from J, with 10 bases in between. Germline assignment: CDR1 SGHTA and CDR2 FQGNSA.

This clonotype turned up a few times. This chain uses TRBV10-3 with TRBJ2-4; 7 bases map to TRBD1. CDR1 and CDR2 (germline): ENHRY, SYGVKD. Trimming cost V 3 bases and J 5 bases; bases outside gene matches: 1. The CDR3 contains 13 residues. The CDR3 loop reads CAISEGTENIQYF. As DNA, the CDR3 is TGTGCCATCAGTGAAGGGACAGAAAACATTCAGTACTTC.

This clonotype was seen at least ten times. The chain combines TRBV20-1 with TRBJ2-7; 10 nucleotides agree with TRBD1. In germline, CDR1 is DFQATT, CDR2 SNEGSKA (reference sequence). V was clipped by 3 bases and J by 3 bases; unmatched bases: 8. There are 15 residues in the CDR3. CDR3 loop: CSARERTGGGYEQYF. As DNA, the CDR3 is TGCAGTGCTAGGGAACGGACAGGGGGGGGCTACGAGCAGTACTTC.

As for this clonotype: One base away lies a much larger clone, so this may be a sequencing read error. This chain uses TRBV18 with TRBJ2-3; D is perhaps TRBD1 (6 bases). With 10 bases removed from V and 1 base from J, the gap between germline ends came to 12 bases. Germline V gene lookup returns CDR1 KGHSH and CDR2 LQKENI. This CDR3 has 13 amino acids. CDR3: CANKAGGTDTQYF. CDR3 sequence (DNA): TGTGCCAACAAAGCAGGGGGCACAGATACGCAGTATTTT.

The chain joins TRBV11-3 to TRBJ2-2, with 8 bases matching TRBD2. J lost 5 bases, V lost 3 bases, and 8 bases had no gene match. This CDR3 has 16 amino acids. Germline V gene sequence: CDR1 SGHNT, CDR2 YENEEA. CDR3 sequence reads: CASSFRRGAYTGELFF. The CDR3, as DNA: TGTGCCAGCAGCTTTAGGCGGGGGGCCTATACCGGGGAGCTGTTTTTT.

This clonotype was counted many times. The V call is TRBV12-3 or TRBV12-4, the J call TRBJ1-1; D is undetermined. The CDR3 contains 17 residues. The V end was cut by 2 bases, the J end by 1 base, with 17 bases between. CDR3 region: CASSLPSWEDQNTEAFF. The CDR3, as DNA: TGTGCCAGCAGTTTACCCTCCTGGGAGGACCAGAACACTGAAGCTTTCTTT.

The gene calls are TRBV11-2 and TRBJ2-2, with 8 bases that match TRBD2. Trimming took 5 bases from V and 0 from J; bases not matched to a gene: 20. The CDR3 sequence is 21 residues long. Germline V gene data show CDR1 as SGHAT and CDR2 as FQNNGV. CDR3 bases: TGTGCCAGCAGCCATTTTAAGATTTGGGCACTAGCGGAGCCGAACACCGGGGAGCTGTTTTTT. This sequence encodes CASSHFKIWALAEPNTGELFF.

The V and J genes are TRBV15 and TRBJ1-5; D is undetermined. The V end was cut by 0 bases, the J end by 0 bases, with 6 bases between. There are 15 residues in the CDR3. The germline gives CDR1 LNHNV, CDR2 YYDKDF (reference sequence). The CDR3 loop reads CATSRDGYSNQPQHF. The CDR3 DNA sequence: TGTGCCACCAGCAGAGATGGGTATAGCAATCAGCCCCAGCATTTT. Variable domain in full (rest from reference TRBV15 and TRBJ1-5): DAMVIQNPRYQVTQFGKPVTLSCSQTLNHNVMYWYQQKSSQAPKLLFHYYDKDFNNEADTPDNFQSRRPNTSFCFLDIRSPGLGDTAMYLCATSRDGYSNQPQHFGDGTRLSIL.

The CDR3 loop reads CASSSPGQGSTEAFF. CDR3 nucleotides: TGTGCCAGCAGTTCCCCCGGACAGGGCAGCACTGAAGCTTTCTTT. This chain uses TRBV28 with TRBJ1-1, with 8 positions matching TRBD1. The germline V gene encodes CDR1 MDHEN and CDR2 SYDVKM. The CDR3 is 15 amino acids. The trim removed 4 bases at V and 4 bases at J, leaving 8 bases unmatched. Full variable domain (missing parts from reference TRBV28 and TRBJ1-1): DVKVTQSSRYLVKRTGEKVFLECVQDMDHENMFWYRQDPGLGLRLIYFSYDVKMKEKGDIPEGYSVSREKKERFSLILESASTNQTSMYLCASSSPGQGSTEAFFGQGTRLTVV.

This chain uses TRBV10-3 with TRBJ2-1; 7 bases match TRBD1. In germline, CDR1 is ENHRY, CDR2 SYGVKD. With V trimmed by 10 bases and J by 4 bases, 7 bases remained unmatched. The CDR3 runs to 13 residues. CDR3 region: CATGTELYNEQFF. The CDR3 DNA follows: TGTGCCACCGGGACAGAATTATACAATGAGCAGTTCTTC.

The genes are TRBV5-1 and TRBJ2-5; unclear D gene. Germline V gives CDR1 SGHRS, CDR2 YFSETQ. The V gene lost 3 bases and the J gene lost 2 bases, with 5 bases spanning the gap. This CDR3 is built from 12 residues. The CDR3 DNA is TGCGCCAGCAGCTGGGAACAAGAGACCCAGTACTTC. This codes for CASSWEQETQYF.

J is TRBJ2-3 and V is TRBV7-8, with 9 bases that match TRBD2. Trimming removed 3 bases from V and 4 bases from J; junction bases left unmatched: 20. Looked up from germline, CDR1 is SGHVS and CDR2 is FQNEAQ. CDR3 size: 20 residues. CDR3 nucleotide sequence: TGTGCCAGCAGCTTTAGTAGGGACCGATCCGGGACTAGCAGATCAGATACGCAGTATTTT. This encodes CASSFSRDRSGTSRSDTQYF.

This clonotype was found a few times. The chain combines TRBV24-1 with TRBJ1-5, with TRBD1 as a possible D gene (6 bases). This CDR3 contains 15 residues. The germline gives CDR1 KGHDR, CDR2 SFDVKD. V was clipped by 4 bases and J by 1 base, with 10 bases between them. The CDR3: CATSDRDKSNQPQHF. The CDR3 bases are TGTGCCACCAGTGACAGGGACAAGAGCAATCAGCCCCAGCATTTT.

This clonotype was seen at least ten times. The V gene is TRBV12-5, the J gene TRBJ2-7, with TRBD1 matching 7 bases. This CDR3 contains 17 residues. The junction had 12 bases not matched to a gene; V was cut back by 0 bases and J by 4 bases. Looked up from germline, CDR1 is LGHNT and CDR2 is FRNRAP. CDR3 nucleotides: TGTGCTAGTGGTTTGGTACCAACTAGGGACAGTCAGTACGAGCAGTACTTC. It encodes CASGLVPTRDSQYEQYF.

This clonotype was counted at least ten times. The CDR3 DNA is TGCGCCAGCAGCCCCGATCGACAGAACCCAACCTACGAGCAGTACTTC. Amino acid sequence: CASSPDRQNPTYEQYF. This chain links TRBV5-1 with TRBJ2-7; a possible D gene is TRBD1 (5 bases). The germline V gene encodes CDR1 SGHRS and CDR2 YFSETQ. CDR3 length: 16 amino acids. V lost 4 bases and J 2 bases, leaving 19 bases between the germline ends.

This clonotype was counted a few times. J is TRBJ2-3 and V is TRBV28, with a weak D call TRBD1 (6 bases). The germline V gene has CDR1 MDHEN and CDR2 SYDVKM. Trimming left V 6 bases short and J 6 bases short, with 16 bases between. The CDR3 contains 14 residues. Written as DNA, the CDR3 is TGTGCCAGCAGATCAGCCACAGGGACGGATACGCAGTATTTT. Its protein product is CASRSATGTDTQYF. The entire variable domain, with the rest obtained from reference TRBV28 and TRBJ2-3, is as follows: DVKVTQSSRYLVKRTGEKVFLECVQDMDHENMFWYRQDPGLGLRLIYFSYDVKMKEKGDIPEGYSVSREKKERFSLILESASTNQTSMYLCASRSATGTDTQYFGPGTRLTVL.

There are many counts of this clonotype. V usage is TRBV2 and J usage is TRBJ2-3; TRBD2 might be the D (6 bases). The V gene lost 11 bases and the J gene lost 1 base, with 16 bases spanning the gap. CDR3 size: 14 residues. Germline loops: CDR1 SNHLY, CDR2 FYNNEI. This CDR3 reads CAGMSGVGTDTQYF. The CDR3 nucleotides are TGTGCCGGAATGTCGGGAGTAGGCACAGATACGCAGTATTTT.

The sample holds many counts of this clonotype. As DNA, the CDR3 is TGTGCCAGCAACACACGGGGTGGGGGGACAGGGGGCAGGGAGCAGTACTTC. As protein: CASNTRGGGTGGREQYF. The gene calls are TRBV6-1 and TRBJ2-7; the match to TRBD1 covers 12 bases. Trimming at V came to 7 bases and at J to 7 bases, leaving 17 bases not matched to a gene. The CDR3 spans 17 residues. Germline V gene sequence: CDR1 MNHNS, CDR2 SASEGT.